Below, 17 T cell receptor beta chains from the same sample are listed, as sequenced in a study of cytomegalovirus exposure and HLA in healthy donors. Only in-frame clones appear in the TCRdb table, and some are missing; sequencing was by immunoSEQ multiplex PCR. This sample yields around 230,000 clones, of which approximately 86% are seen a single time; 1% to 1.5% belongs to the top ten. Sequencing was performed on PBMCs. The receptor set was obtained from a woman younger than 45 in good health and CMV-seropositive.

This chain connects TRBV5-1 to TRBJ2-3; TRBD1 matches at 9 bases. CDR1 is SGHRS and CDR2 is YFSETQ in the germline V gene. The CDR3 runs to 17 residues. The V segment lost 3 bases and the J segment 3 bases; nucleotides outside the gene matches: 11. The CDR3 is CASSSGFRDRVTDTQYF. In DNA form, the CDR3 reads TGCGCCAGCAGCTCCGGCTTCCGGGACAGGGTAACAGATACGCAGTATTTT.

The V gene is TRBV18, the J gene TRBJ2-1; weak D call: TRBD1 (5 bases). The germline V gene has CDR1 KGHSH and CDR2 LQKENI. V lost 2 bases and J 5 bases, leaving 13 bases between the germline ends. This CDR3 contains 15 residues. The CDR3 DNA reads TGTGCCAGCTCACCAGAGGCCCAGGGAAACAATGAGCAGTTCTTC. This codes for CASSPEAQGNNEQFF.

The count of this clone is one. The chain employs TRBV29-1 and TRBJ2-1; possibly TRBD1 for D (5 bases). The length of the CDR3 is 14 residues. Trimming removed 1 base from V and 1 base from J, with 8 bases in between. From germline, CDR1 is SQVTM and CDR2 ANQGSEA. The CDR3 spells CSVEGTPSYNEQFF. The CDR3 DNA reads TGCAGCGTTGAAGGGACACCTTCCTACAATGAGCAGTTCTTC.

The CDR3 DNA reads TGTGCTAGTGGAAATTACGCCGGGGGTATGGTGACCCAGTACTTC. Translation: CASGNYAGGMVTQYF. This chain uses TRBV12-5 with TRBJ2-5; the D gene is possibly TRBD2 (6 bases). With 6 bases removed from V and 7 bases from J, the gap between germline ends came to 21 bases. The CDR3 sequence is 15 residues long. In germline, CDR1 is LGHNT, CDR2 FRNRAP.

This chain joins TRBV2 and TRBJ2-7, with D tentatively TRBD2 (5 bases). Germline CDR1 and CDR2: SNHLY and FYNNEI. This CDR3 region has 14 residues. Trimming shortened V by 6 bases and J by 3 bases, and 15 bases separated the two germline ends. The CDR3, as DNA: TGTGCCAGCAGAGACCTCGGCGGGTTCTACGAGCAGTACTTC. It encodes CASRDLGGFYEQYF.

The chain uses TRBV11-2 and TRBJ1-5; no reliable D call. V gave up 0 bases and J gave up 6 bases, with 12 bases separating them. Germline V gene data show CDR1 as SGHAT and CDR2 as FQNNGV. CDR3 size: 15 residues. The DNA of the CDR3 is TGTGCCAGCAGCTTAGACAGTTCCCCAGGTCAGCCCCAGCATTTT. It translates to CASSLDSSPGQPQHF.

This rearrangement joins TRBV5-1 to TRBJ2-7, with 7 bases lining up with TRBD2. CDR1 SGHRS and CDR2 YFSETQ come from the germline V gene. This CDR3 region has 16 residues. J gave up 4 bases and V 0 bases, and 10 bases lay outside the gene matches. Here the CDR3 reads CASSLVGGRRAYEQYF. The DNA of the CDR3 is TGCGCCAGCAGCTTGGTGGGCGGGAGAAGGGCGTACGAGCAGTACTTC.

V usage is TRBV9 and J usage is TRBJ2-5; 9 nucleotides match TRBD1. The germline V gene has CDR1 SGDLS and CDR2 YYNGEE. The ends lost 0 bases at V and 4 bases at J; junction bases unmatched: 1. The CDR3 totals 14 residues. CDR3 DNA: TGTGCCAGCAGCGTAGGGGGACAGGGAGAGACCCAGTACTTC. Translating it yields CASSVGGQGETQYF.

The chain joins TRBV15 to TRBJ2-3; a possible D gene is TRBD1 (6 bases). The CDR3 covers 17 residues. Looked up from germline, CDR1 is LNHNV and CDR2 is YYDKDF (reference sequence). Trimming removed 0 bases from V and 0 bases from J, with 13 bases in between. The CDR3, as DNA: TGTGCCACCAGCAGAGATCAAGGACAGAGTAGCACAGATACGCAGTATTTT. It yields the protein CATSRDQGQSSTDTQYF. Using reference TRBV15 and TRBJ2-3 for the parts outside the CDR3, the full variable domain is DAMVIQNPRYQVTQFGKPVTLSCSQTLNHNVMYWYQQKSSQAPKLLFHYYDKDFNNEADTPDNFQSRRPNTSFCFLDIRSPGLGDTAMYLCATSRDQGQSSTDTQYFGPGTRLTVL.

V is TRBV20-1 and J is TRBJ1-2; D unresolved. Per the germline V gene, CDR1 is DFQATT and CDR2 is SNEGSKA (reference sequence). V was clipped by 3 bases and J by 4 bases, with 6 bases between them. The CDR3 is made up of 11 amino acids. This chain's CDR3 is CSARVSYGYTF. CDR3 bases: TGCAGTGCTAGGGTGAGCTATGGCTACACCTTC.

The V gene is TRBV5-1, the J gene TRBJ2-5; 8 bases align to TRBD1. The CDR3 is 13 amino acids. The V gene's germline CDR1 is SGHRS and CDR2 YFSETQ. The J segment lost 4 bases and the V segment lost 7 bases, leaving 6 bases of the junction unmatched. The CDR3 nucleotides read TGCGCCAGCGGTAGGACAGGGCTAGAGACCCAGTACTTC. It specifies CASGRTGLETQYF.

CDR3 DNA sequence: TGTGCCTGGAGCAAAACAGGGGGCGCCCTAATAGGAAACACCATATATTTT. Translated: CAWSKTGGALIGNTIYF. The J gene is TRBJ1-3, the V gene TRBV30; 9 bases are shared with TRBD1. The V gene's germline CDR1 is GTSNPN and CDR2 SVGIG (reference sequence). The trim removed 3 bases at V and 4 bases at J, leaving 13 bases unmatched. The CDR3 has 17 residues.

The V gene is TRBV4-1, the J gene TRBJ1-2; D not resolved. CDR3 size: 12 residues. V dropped 0 bases and J dropped 5 bases, with 4 bases sitting between them. Looked up from germline, CDR1 is MGHRA and CDR2 is YSYEKL. The CDR3 sequence is CASSQERYGYTF. For the CDR3, the DNA is TGCGCCAGCAGCCAAGAGAGATATGGCTACACCTTC.

In DNA, the CDR3 is TGTGCCAGCAGCGTTGAAAGGGGGGGCTACAATGAGCAGTTCTTC. It encodes CASSVERGGYNEQFF. The chain recombines TRBV11-2 with TRBJ2-1, with D perhaps TRBD2 (7 bases). The CDR3 has 15 residues. Per the germline V gene, CDR1 is SGHAT and CDR2 is FQNNGV. V shed 5 bases and J shed 3 bases, with 14 bases lying between them.

The chain employs TRBV27 and TRBJ2-7; 9 bases match TRBD2. Germline V CDR1 and CDR2: MNHEY, SMNVEV (reference sequence). With 2 bases clipped from V and 5 bases from J, the junction kept 7 bases outside the gene matches. The CDR3 spans 15 residues. CDR3 sequence (DNA): TGTGCCAGCAGTTTAATGGTAGCGGGAGCCCACGAGCAGTACTTC. Amino acid sequence: CASSLMVAGAHEQYF.

The chain couples TRBV27 to TRBJ2-1, with 10 bases matching TRBD2. V trimming: 6 bases; J trimming: 0 bases; junction bases outside the gene matches: 11. This CDR3 has 18 residues. Germline V gene lookup returns CDR1 MNHEY and CDR2 SMNVEV (reference sequence). CDR3 sequence reads: CASRPGLARKGSYNEQFF. For the CDR3, the DNA is TGTGCCAGCAGACCGGGACTAGCGAGAAAGGGCTCCTACAATGAGCAGTTCTTC.

V and J are TRBV28 and TRBJ1-1; D unresolved. The germline gives CDR1 MDHEN, CDR2 SYDVKM. Trimming took 8 bases from V and 5 from J, leaving 21 bases between them. The CDR3 extends over 15 amino acids. CDR3 amino acids: CASRLGGSPGTEAFF. CDR3 DNA: TGTGCCAGCCGGCTAGGAGGTTCCCCCGGTACTGAAGCTTTCTTT. The entire variable domain, with the rest obtained from reference TRBV28 and TRBJ1-1, is as follows: DVKVTQSSRYLVKRTGEKVFLECVQDMDHENMFWYRQDPGLGLRLIYFSYDVKMKEKGDIPEGYSVSREKKERFSLILESASTNQTSMYLCASRLGGSPGTEAFFGQGTRLTVV.